This T cell receptor (beta chain) came from a study of T cell repertoires in cytomegalovirus infection (dated by TCRdb to about 2019). Background for the entire study: Recently identified HLA-C-restricted CMV epitopes, whose presentation resists viral immunomodulation, were targeted by peptide stimulations together with well-studied HLA-B-restricted epitopes. Because public TCR beta signatures pointed to carriage of CMV infection together with the matching HLA type, the HLA type of each donor mattered for the analysis. Broad study findings and their caveats: Carriers of CMV infection plus the relevant HLA type were discriminated by the cumulative frequency of public TCR beta family members in the study cohort and in an independent approximately 360-donor cohort. The ex vivo response was dominated by HLA-C-restricted CMV-specific TCR beta clonotypes, and the single most frequent clonotype in two of eight donors was supplied by these HLA-C-restricted clonotypes.

Interpreted using the paper, the treatment or condition label stands for: in vitro stimulation with specific CMV peptide epitopes to enrich CMV-specific T cells. Notes on this clonotype: Its antigen is still unknown. Base qualities were left out, and no much larger clone turns up one base away.

Sequencing relied on an Illumina HiSeq 1500. TCRdb trimmed public reads at Q25 via fastp, called clones via MiXCR and kept in-frame beta chains. Rows matching on CDR3 protein sequence are summarized as one entry with the most common DNA and genes. This sample gives some 800,000 distinct CDR3 sequences in total; approximately 30% of them show up just once. The ten largest clones add up to around 11% of the sample. The CDR3 starts with the cysteine, ends with the phenylalanine, and has 11 residues. Only the CDR3 part of the read is kept: 33 bases, read in frame from the first base. CDR1 is given as SEHNR and CDR2 as FQNEAQ, both from the germline V gene (reference sequence). The V end loses 11 bases and the J end loses 2 bases, and a stretch of 9 bases separates them.

This TCR was sampled from a human donor in good health (CMV status not recorded). Some clones in this sample may be carry-over from other donors' samples. The specimen was cultured CD8+ T cells from PBMCs, collected from culture after CMV antigen stimulation. The chain uses TRBV7-9 and TRBJ2-5; the D gene assignment is ambiguous. The nucleotide sequence is TGTGCCCTGTGGGTTCAAGAGACCCAGTACTTC. Its translation reads: CALWVQETQYF.